One sample yielded the 19 T cell receptor beta chains listed below, sequenced in a study of shared clonotypes between healthy human individuals. Profiling relied on immunoSEQ multiplex PCR, and the TCRdb table lists in-frame clones only, not all of them. The table records 2 million or so clones, less than 95% of them present only once. CD45RO negativity and positive selection for CCR7 defined naive CD8 cells, a population that excluded terminally differentiated effector memory CD45RA+ cells. The sequenced sample consisted of naive CD8+ T cells sorted from blood. The receptors were gathered from a man younger than 35 in good health.

The gene calls are TRBV14 and TRBJ1-4; D is ambiguous. The CDR3 is 15 amino acids. CDR1 and CDR2 (germline): SGHDN, FVKESK. Trimming took off 3 bases at V and 0 bases at J, with 8 bases between the two ends. The CDR3 sequence: CASSQSDATNEKLFF. CDR3 in DNA: TGTGCCAGCAGCCAGTCAGATGCAACTAATGAAAAACTGTTTTTT.

This clone was detected a few times. The chain recombines TRBV2 with TRBJ1-2; the D gene is possibly TRBD1 (6 bases). Germline CDR1 SNHLY, CDR2 FYNNEI. V was trimmed by 7 bases and J by 4 bases, leaving 13 bases between them. The CDR3 has 13 amino acids. The CDR3 sequence is CASMDGQIYGYTF. In nucleotides, the CDR3 is TGTGCCAGCATGGACGGACAGATCTATGGCTACACCTTC.

The V gene is TRBV7-9, the J gene TRBJ2-7, with TRBD1 identical over 9 bases. This CDR3 comprises 15 residues. Germline V CDR1 and CDR2: SEHNR, FQNEAQ (reference sequence). V was pared by 4 bases and J by 3 bases, with 7 bases of the junction left unmatched. The chain's CDR3 is CASSSEDRGLYEQYF. The DNA for the CDR3 is TGTGCCAGCAGCTCAGAGGACAGGGGCCTCTACGAGCAGTACTTC.

The chain uses TRBV10-3 and TRBJ1-5; 7 nucleotides match TRBD1. The CDR3 has 15 residues. Germline V lookup: CDR1 ENHRY, CDR2 SYGVKD. V was pared by 3 bases and J by 2 bases, with 4 bases of the junction left unmatched. The CDR3 nucleotides are TGTGCCATCAGTGAAGGGACAGAAGGCAATCAGCCCCAGCATTTT. This sequence encodes CAISEGTEGNQPQHF.

The rearrangement links TRBV4-3 to TRBJ2-7; weak D call: TRBD1 (5 bases). Germline CDR1 LGHNA, CDR2 YSLEER. V was trimmed by 0 bases and J by 2 bases, leaving 11 bases between them. The CDR3 sequence is 15 residues long. CDR3 amino acids: CASSQDTQGTYEQYF. The CDR3 coding sequence is TGCGCCAGCAGCCAAGACACGCAGGGAACCTACGAGCAGTACTTC.

The V gene is TRBV5-6, the J gene TRBJ1-5; unclear D gene. CDR1 and CDR2 (germline): SGHDT, YYEEEE. With 4 bases removed from V and 7 bases from J, the gap between germline ends came to 18 bases. This CDR3 is 15 amino acids long. CDR3 residues: CASSQLGFNSQPQHF. CDR3 sequence (DNA): TGTGCCAGCAGCCAACTGGGTTTTAATTCCCAGCCCCAGCATTTT.

The V and J genes are TRBV5-4 and TRBJ2-4; TRBD2 aligns across 8 bases. The CDR3 contains 14 residues. V gave up 4 bases and J gave up 3 bases; unmatched junction bases: 3. CDR1 and CDR2 from the germline V gene are SGHNT and YYREEE (reference sequence). The CDR3 loop is CASSPAGVKNIQYF. CDR3 in DNA: TGTGCCAGCAGCCCAGCGGGGGTCAAAAACATTCAGTACTTC.

The chain combines TRBV4-3 with TRBJ2-1, with TRBD1 matching 8 bases. CDR3 size: 14 residues. J lost 7 bases, V lost 3 bases, and 5 bases had no gene match. The germline CDR1 and CDR2 sequences are LGHNA and YSLEER. The CDR3 sequence is CASSQGTGGNEQFF. CDR3 nucleotides: TGCGCCAGCAGCCAGGGGACAGGAGGGAATGAGCAGTTCTTC.

The rearrangement links TRBV5-5 to TRBJ1-1; D is undetermined. The CDR3 runs to 15 residues. Trimming stripped 5 bases from V and 0 bases from J, with 14 bases between. Per germline, CDR1 SGHKS and CDR2 YYEKEE (reference sequence). The CDR3 reads CASSEDRILNTEAFF. CDR3 DNA: TGTGCCAGCAGTGAGGACCGAATCTTGAACACTGAAGCTTTCTTT.

This clone was counted a single time. The chain uses TRBV29-1 and TRBJ1-1; D uncertain. Trimming pared 3 bases from V and 3 bases from J, leaving 8 bases between. CDR3 size: 12 residues. Germline CDR1 reads SQVTM; CDR2 reads ANQGSEA. The CDR3 sequence: CSVEEADTEAFF. The CDR3, as DNA: TGCAGCGTTGAGGAGGCAGACACTGAAGCTTTCTTT.

This clone appeared once. The chain employs TRBV19 and TRBJ1-1, with D tentatively TRBD1 (5 bases). The CDR3 is 14 residues long. Trimming cost V 4 bases and J 3 bases, with 12 bases left between them. The germline V gene encodes CDR1 LNHDA and CDR2 SQIVND (reference sequence). CDR3 DNA sequence: TGTGCCAGTAGTACCGGGACCGGTTACACTGAAGCTTTCTTT. Translation: CASSTGTGYTEAFF.

The genes are TRBV6-1 and TRBJ2-5, with unresolved D. Trimming removed 7 bases from V and 3 bases from J, with 9 bases in between. This CDR3 has 12 amino acids. Looked up from germline, CDR1 is MNHNS and CDR2 is SASEGT. This CDR3 is CASTDPKETQYF. DNA of the CDR3: TGTGCCAGCACCGACCCTAAAGAGACCCAGTACTTC.

The rearrangement joins TRBV19 to TRBJ1-1; possibly TRBD1 for D (5 bases). Germline-derived CDR1 and CDR2 are LNHDA and SQIVND (reference sequence). The ends were cut back, 3 bases at V and 4 bases at J, with 18 bases in the middle. This CDR3 contains 16 residues. The CDR3: CASSIVLGEWATEAFF. CDR3 coding DNA: TGTGCCAGTAGTATTGTCTTGGGGGAGTGGGCCACTGAAGCTTTCTTT.

The chain carries TRBV5-4 and TRBJ2-1, with TRBD2 matching 11 bases. The J segment lost 5 bases and the V segment lost 3 bases, leaving 4 bases of the junction unmatched. The CDR3 spans 15 residues. Germline CDR1 and CDR2: SGHNT and YYREEE (reference sequence). The CDR3 coding sequence is TGTGCCAGCAGCTGGGGGACTAGCGGCAACAATGAGCAGTTCTTC. The encoded protein is CASSWGTSGNNEQFF. The full variable domain, its missing parts supplied by reference TRBV5-4 and TRBJ2-1, is ETGVTQSPTHLIKTRGQQVTLRCSSQSGHNTVSWYQQALGQGPQFIFQYYREEENGRGNFPPRFSGLQFPNYSSELNVNALELDDSALYLCASSWGTSGNNEQFFGPGTRLTVL.

The chain carries TRBV6-1 and TRBJ1-1, with D uncertain. V gave up 1 base and J gave up 4 bases, with 7 bases separating them. Germline loops: CDR1 MNHNS, CDR2 SASEGT. CDR3 length equals 13 residues. DNA for the CDR3: TGTGCCAGCAGTGAAGGGATGGCCACTGAAGCTTTCTTT. Translating gives CASSEGMATEAFF.

This sequence joins TRBV13 and TRBJ1-1, with D possibly being TRBD1 (6 bases). The CDR3 length is 14 residues. The V gene's germline CDR1 is PRHDT and CDR2 FYEKMQ (reference sequence). V lost 5 bases and J lost 6, with 16 bases in between. CDR3 in DNA: TGTGCCAGCAGCATGCAGACAGGACGGGCTGAAGCTTTCTTT. It specifies CASSMQTGRAEAFF.

This clone is a singleton in its sample. Germline is not matched at one junction end, which may reflect a read error. The chain recombines TRBV29-1 with TRBJ2-5; D remains unclear. Germline V gives CDR1 SQVTM, CDR2 ANQGSEA. The CDR3 runs 12 residues. CDR3 nucleotide sequence: TGCAGCGCTGAAGCAGACCAAGAGACCCAGTACTTC. It translates to CSAEADQETQYF.

This sequence joins TRBV7-2 and TRBJ1-2; TRBD1 might be the D (5 bases). V was pared by 4 bases and J by 4 bases, with 19 bases between. The CDR3 runs to 16 residues. From germline, CDR1 is SGHTA and CDR2 FQGNSA. CDR3 protein: CASSSSDGTGVYGYTF. In nucleotides, the CDR3 is TGTGCCAGCAGCTCAAGCGACGGAACAGGTGTCTATGGCTACACCTTC.

The V and J genes are TRBV7-9 and TRBJ2-2, with D uncertain. Deletions cut 4 bases from V and 3 bases from J, with 3 bases between. Looked up from germline, CDR1 is SEHNR and CDR2 is FQNEAQ (reference sequence). CDR3 size: 12 residues. The CDR3 DNA sequence: TGTGCCAGCAGCTCGGACACCGGGGAGCTGTTTTTT. Translated: CASSSDTGELFF.